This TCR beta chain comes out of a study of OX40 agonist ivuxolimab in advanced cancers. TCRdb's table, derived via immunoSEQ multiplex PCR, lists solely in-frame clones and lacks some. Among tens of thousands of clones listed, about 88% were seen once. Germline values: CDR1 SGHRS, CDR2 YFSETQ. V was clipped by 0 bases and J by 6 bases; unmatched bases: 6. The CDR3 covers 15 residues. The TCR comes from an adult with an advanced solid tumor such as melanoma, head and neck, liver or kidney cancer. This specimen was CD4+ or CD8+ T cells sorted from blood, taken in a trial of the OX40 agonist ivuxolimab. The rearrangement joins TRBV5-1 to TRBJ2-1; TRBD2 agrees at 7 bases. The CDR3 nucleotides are TGCGCCAGCAGCTTGGCGGGAGGAGGGGTCAATGAGCAGTTCTTC. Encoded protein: CASSLAGGGVNEQFF.